This TCR beta chain emerged from a study of T cell repertoires in cytomegalovirus infection. Across the study: From public TCR beta signatures came an indication of both CMV infection and matching HLA type.

The CDR3 has 14 amino acids. Germline CDR1 is MNHEY and CDR2 is SVGAGI. The V and J ends lost 1 base and 2 bases, in that order; junction bases with no gene match: 2. Remarks on this clonotype: Its antigen is not identified.

Study observations and caveats: CMV-specific HLA-C-restricted TCR beta clonotypes dominated the ex vivo response. Carriers of CMV plus the relevant HLA were identified by cumulative public TCR beta family frequency.

TCRdb reanalysed the reads using MiXCR and keeps one entry per CDR3 protein. In the table there are around 900,000 distinct CDR3 sequences, roughly a third of which are singletons. The gene calls are TRBV6-5 and TRBJ2-7, with 7 positions matching TRBD1. This receptor was taken from a human donor in good health (CMV status not recorded). Some clones in this sample may be carry-over from other donors' samples. The sequences come from cultured CD8+ T cells from PBMCs, collected from culture after CMV antigen stimulation. The CDR3, as DNA: TGTGCCAGCAGTTACTTAGGACAGGCCTACGAGCAGTACTTC. Its protein is CASSYLGQAYEQYF.